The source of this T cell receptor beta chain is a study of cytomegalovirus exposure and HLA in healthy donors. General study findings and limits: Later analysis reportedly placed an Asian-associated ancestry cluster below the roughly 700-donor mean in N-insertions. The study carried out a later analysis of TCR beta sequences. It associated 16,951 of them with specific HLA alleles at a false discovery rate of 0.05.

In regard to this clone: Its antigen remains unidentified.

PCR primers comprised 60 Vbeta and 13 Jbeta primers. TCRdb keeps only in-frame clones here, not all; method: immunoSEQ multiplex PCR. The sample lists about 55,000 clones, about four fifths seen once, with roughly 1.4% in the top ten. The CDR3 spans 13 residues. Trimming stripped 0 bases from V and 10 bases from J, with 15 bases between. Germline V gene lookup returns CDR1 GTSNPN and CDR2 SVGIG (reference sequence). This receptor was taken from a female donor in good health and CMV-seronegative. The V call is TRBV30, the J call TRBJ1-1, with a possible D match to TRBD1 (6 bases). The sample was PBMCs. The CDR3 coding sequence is TGTGCCTGGAGTGTACCTGGGGGCTTGGTAGCTTTCTTT. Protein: CAWSVPGGLVAFF.